A selection of T cell receptor beta chains follows, all from one sample in a study of T-cell reconstitution after alpha-beta-depleted transplantation in children. TCRdb reanalysed the PCR reads using MiXCR and keeps one entry per CDR3 protein. Here the sample spans about 610,000 distinct CDR3 sequences, about 10% being singletons. The sequencing used PBMCs from the stem cell graft donor, collected from the stem cell graft. These receptors all stem from a human donor who donated a stem cell graft to a child with acute myeloid leukemia. Each CDR3 is given with its conserved first and last residue. The D gene is left open where the match is weak. Clone size is stated in some rows and not others, as once, few, many or a class when expanded.

d_gene	v_gene	abundance	j_gene	CDR3aa	CDR3nt
-	TRBV20-1	few	TRBJ2-5	CSAHPAELVGETQYF	TGCAGTGCTCACCCAGCGGAGTTAGTCGGGGAGACCCAGTACTTC
TRBD2	TRBV7-9	-	TRBJ2-7	CASRTGTSGSSYEQYF	TGTGCCAGCAGAACCGGGACTAGCGGGAGCTCCTACGAGCAGTACTTC
-	TRBV7-9	few	TRBJ2-7	CASSLVGRDEQYF	TGTGCCAGCAGCTTAGTTGGCAGGGACGAGCAGTACTTC
TRBD1	TRBV28	few	TRBJ2-3	CASSQLPGQGLGDTQYF	TGTGCCAGCAGTCAGTTACCGGGACAGGGCCTCGGTGATACGCAGTATTTT
-	TRBV7-3	-	TRBJ1-1	CASSPYYGTEAFF	TGTGCCAGCAGCCCCTACTACGGCACTGAAGCTTTCTTT
-	TRBV18	-	TRBJ1-2	CASSPSTALANYGYTF	TGTGCCAGCTCACCGTCGACAGCCCTAGCTAACTATGGCTACACCTTC
-	TRBV7-9	-	TRBJ1-1	CASSLSFTFGTEAFF	TGTGCCAGCAGCTTATCTTTTACCTTTGGCACTGAAGCTTTCTTT
-	TRBV20-1	many	TRBJ2-7	CSATSDLKEQYF	TGCAGTGCTACTAGCGACCTGAAAGAGCAGTACTTC
TRBD1	TRBV20-1	once	TRBJ2-5	CSARDSGTGQETQYF	TGCAGTGCTAGAGATTCGGGGACAGGACAAGAGACCCAGTACTTC
-	TRBV7-2	many	TRBJ1-4	CASSQGGAANEKLFF	TGTGCCAGCAGCCAAGGGGGGGCAGCTAATGAAAAACTGTTTTTT
-	TRBV15	-	TRBJ2-1	CATSRYPGSSSYNEQFF	TGTGCCACCAGCAGATATCCAGGCTCGAGCTCCTACAATGAGCAGTTCTTC
TRBD1	TRBV20-1	many	TRBJ2-7	CSAQSGQGRVEQYF	TGCAGTGCTCAGTCGGGACAGGGGAGGGTCGAGCAGTACTTC
TRBD1	TRBV29-1	-	TRBJ2-3	CSVEGDRYTDTQYF	TGCAGCGTTGAGGGGGACAGGTATACAGATACGCAGTATTTT
-	TRBV12-3/TRBV12-4	-	TRBJ2-7	CASSFARQKLYEQYF	TGTGCCAGCAGTTTCGCGCGACAGAAGCTTTACGAGCAGTACTTC
TRBD1	TRBV2	few	TRBJ1-5	CASSSRDRGQPQHF	TGTGCCAGCAGCAGCCGGGACAGGGGTCAGCCCCAGCATTTT
-	TRBV20-1	few	TRBJ2-2	CSARESRTNTGELFF	TGCAGTGCTAGAGAGTCCAGGACGAACACCGGGGAGCTGTTTTTT
-	TRBV28	-	TRBJ2-1	CASSYMNEQFF	TGTGCCAGCAGTTACATGAATGAGCAGTTCTTC
-	TRBV14	few	TRBJ2-5	CASSQGWGQGQRQETQYF	TGTGCCAGCAGCCAAGGTTGGGGACAAGGACAGCGCCAAGAGACCCAGTACTTC
-	TRBV5-1	-	TRBJ2-7	CASSLALGREQYF	TGCGCCAGCAGCTTGGCCTTAGGACGGGAGCAGTACTTC
TRBD1	TRBV28	many	TRBJ2-2	CASRSSGQGFGELFF	TGTGCCAGCAGGTCGTCGGGACAGGGGTTTGGGGAGCTGTTTTTT
TRBD1	TRBV28	few	TRBJ2-7	CASDPLQGAGTHEQYF	TGTGCCAGCGATCCCCTCCAGGGGGCCGGAACCCACGAGCAGTACTTC
-	TRBV6-2/TRBV6-3	few	TRBJ2-2	CASSSPVAGWTGELFF	TGTGCCAGCAGTTCCCCCGTTGCGGGATGGACCGGGGAGCTGTTTTTT
-	TRBV4-3	many	TRBJ2-2	CASSQEVGTNTGELFF	TGCGCCAGCAGCCAAGAGGTGGGAACAAACACCGGGGAGCTGTTTTTT
-	TRBV20-1	-	TRBJ1-6	CSASPFSRGAQGSPLHF	TGCAGTGCTAGCCCCTTTTCCCGAGGGGCCCAGGGTTCACCCCTCCACTTT
TRBD2	TRBV15	few	TRBJ2-1	CATSITSGRDNEQFF	TGTGCCACCAGCATTACTAGCGGGAGGGACAATGAGCAGTTCTTC
TRBD2	TRBV20-1	many	TRBJ2-7	CSADPLAVSYEQYF	TGCAGTGCAGATCCACTAGCGGTCTCCTACGAGCAGTACTTC
TRBD1	TRBV24-1	few	TRBJ2-7	CATSDLQGTDRNEQYF	TGTGCCACCAGTGATTTACAGGGGACCGACAGGAACGAGCAGTACTTC
-	TRBV20-1	many	TRBJ2-2	CSATGHKISNTGELFF	TGCAGTGCTACGGGACACAAGATCTCGAACACCGGGGAGCTGTTTTTT
-	TRBV19	few	TRBJ2-5	CASREAGETQYF	TGTGCCAGTAGGGAGGCAGGAGAGACCCAGTACTTC
-	TRBV10-3	few	TRBJ1-6	CAISELAEKSLNSPLHF	TGTGCCATCAGTGAATTAGCAGAGAAGTCGTTAAATTCACCCCTCCACTTT
TRBD2	TRBV4-2	few	TRBJ2-3	CASSQGLAGASTDTQYF	TGTGCCAGCAGCCAAGGGCTAGCGGGAGCTAGCACAGATACGCAGTATTTT